This is a list of T cell receptor beta chains from one sample in a study of blood T cell repertoires in COVID-19. Data came from immunoSEQ multiplex PCR; TCRdb stores just in-frame clones and leaves some out. The table shows 120,000 or so clones, with roughly 80% occurring only once. Source material: peripheral blood. The receptor set was obtained from a man between 70 and 80 years old with acute or convalescent COVID-19. Each CDR3 is given without its conserved first and last residue. Each record gives: V gene, J gene, CDR3 protein.

v_call: TRBV5-1
j_call: TRBJ1-1
cdr3_aa: ASSLVGVNTEAF

v_call: TRBV27
j_call: TRBJ1-4
cdr3_aa: ASSLSWTELKLF

v_call: TRBV5-8
j_call: TRBJ1-6
cdr3_aa: ASSFGPGQHNSPLH

v_call: TRBV25-1
j_call: TRBJ1-3
cdr3_aa: ASSGTGGNTIY

v_call: TRBV4-1
j_call: TRBJ2-2
cdr3_aa: ASSQAQTSRPGELF

v_call: TRBV5-1
j_call: TRBJ1-1
cdr3_aa: ASNLGQGVGGTEAF

v_call: TRBV9
j_call: TRBJ1-2
cdr3_aa: ASSVVGDGGRDT

v_call: TRBV19
j_call: TRBJ1-1
cdr3_aa: ASSTQARLLNTEAF

v_call: TRBV6-1
j_call: TRBJ1-4
cdr3_aa: ASSERVQGREKLF

v_call: TRBV7-2
j_call: TRBJ2-2
cdr3_aa: ASSLDLGVGTGELF

v_call: TRBV7-9
j_call: TRBJ2-2
cdr3_aa: ASSFGSNTGELF

v_call: TRBV4-1
j_call: TRBJ2-7
cdr3_aa: ASSGGEGQQY

v_call: TRBV5-1
j_call: TRBJ2-7
cdr3_aa: ASSLAGGQGAREQY

v_call: TRBV27
j_call: TRBJ1-6
cdr3_aa: ASSPDRGNSPLH

v_call: TRBV5-1
j_call: TRBJ2-7
cdr3_aa: ASSSDDRRRYEQY

v_call: TRBV10-1
j_call: TRBJ2-5
cdr3_aa: ASSETALAGGQETQY

v_call: TRBV7-3
j_call: TRBJ1-1
cdr3_aa: ASSADRNLEAF

v_call: TRBV6-1
j_call: TRBJ2-5
cdr3_aa: ASSEIRGGETQY

v_call: TRBV10-2
j_call: TRBJ1-5
cdr3_aa: ASSDPGQGNQPQH

v_call: TRBV6-5
j_call: TRBJ1-4
cdr3_aa: ASSYSGARNEKLF

v_call: TRBV3-1/TRBV3-2
j_call: TRBJ1-1
cdr3_aa: ASNTGGQMNTEAF

v_call: TRBV28
j_call: TRBJ1-5
cdr3_aa: ASSQGSYSNQPQH

v_call: TRBV15
j_call: TRBJ2-7
cdr3_aa: ATSRGRQGYEQY

v_call: TRBV11-2
j_call: TRBJ2-3
cdr3_aa: ASSSRTGADTQY

v_call: TRBV5-1
j_call: TRBJ2-5
cdr3_aa: ASSLDRAEETQY

v_call: TRBV2
j_call: TRBJ1-3
cdr3_aa: ASSGGDGNTIY

v_call: TRBV3-1/TRBV3-2
j_call: TRBJ2-7
cdr3_aa: ASSQGDSPPYEQY

v_call: TRBV4-1
j_call: TRBJ2-7
cdr3_aa: ASSQLGGSYEQY

v_call: TRBV6-6
j_call: TRBJ2-7
cdr3_aa: ASSYVQGGDEQY

v_call: TRBV6-1
j_call: TRBJ2-1
cdr3_aa: ASSEASGGAYNEQF

v_call: TRBV6-5
j_call: TRBJ2-7
cdr3_aa: ASSSKTGGASPEQY

v_call: TRBV30
j_call: TRBJ1-1
cdr3_aa: AWSVGDRGLSEAF

v_call: TRBV11-2
j_call: TRBJ2-1
cdr3_aa: ASIKGQPLYNEQF

v_call: TRBV3-1/TRBV3-2
j_call: TRBJ2-2
cdr3_aa: ASSRTGELF

v_call: TRBV30
j_call: TRBJ1-1
cdr3_aa: AWSVWQGNTEAF